What follows is one T cell receptor beta chain and its context. Its antigen is not identified. The sample belongs to a study of molecular identifiers for immune sequencing clone quantification. Overall study context: Naive CD8 cell RNA, from 20,000 or 100,000 cells, was split five ways in replicates, with four sequenced.

Based on a CD8+CD4-CCR7+CD45RA+ profile, naive CD8 T cells were sorted. TCRdb passed the PCR reads through MiXCR, listing each CDR3 protein once. The sample yields approximately 20,000 distinct CDR3 sequences, 20% to 25% seen once. Study-wide points: Spiked Jurkat TCR RNA equivalent to one cell was reportedly detectable in about 900,000 naive cells. Over 98% of CMV-specific effector molecules, but under 1% of naive ones, were in clones above 20 copies.

The sequence was obtained from a human donor in good health. Some libraries in this study had Jurkat cell RNA spiked in. Sequenced sample: naive CD8+ T cells from blood, with Jurkat cell RNA spiked in. Regarding subset: FACS-sorted CD8+CD4-CCR7+CD45RA+ naive T cells.

The DNA of the CDR3 is TGTGCCACCCGCGGGGCCTTCAATCAGCCCCAGCATTTT. Its translation is CATRGAFNQPQHF. The J gene is TRBJ1-5, the V gene TRBV18, with D possibly being TRBD1 (5 bases). Germline CDR1 reads KGHSH; CDR2 reads LQKENI. The CDR3 runs to 13 residues. Trimming took 10 bases from V and 3 from J, leaving 13 bases between them.